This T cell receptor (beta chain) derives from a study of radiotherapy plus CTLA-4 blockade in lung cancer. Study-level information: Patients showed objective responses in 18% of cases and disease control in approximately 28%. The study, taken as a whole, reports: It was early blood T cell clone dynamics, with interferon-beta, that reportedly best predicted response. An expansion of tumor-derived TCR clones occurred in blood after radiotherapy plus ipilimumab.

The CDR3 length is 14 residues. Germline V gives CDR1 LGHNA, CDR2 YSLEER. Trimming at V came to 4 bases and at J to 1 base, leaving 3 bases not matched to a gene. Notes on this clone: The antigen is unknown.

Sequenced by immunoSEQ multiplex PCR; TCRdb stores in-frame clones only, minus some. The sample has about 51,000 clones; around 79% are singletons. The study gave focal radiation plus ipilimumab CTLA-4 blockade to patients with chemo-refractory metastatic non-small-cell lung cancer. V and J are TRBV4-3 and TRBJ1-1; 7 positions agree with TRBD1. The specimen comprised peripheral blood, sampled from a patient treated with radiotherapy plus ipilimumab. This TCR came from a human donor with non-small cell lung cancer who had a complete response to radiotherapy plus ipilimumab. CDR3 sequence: CASSPGQENTEAFF. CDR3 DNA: TGCGCCAGCAGCCCCGGACAGGAGAACACTGAAGCTTTCTTT.